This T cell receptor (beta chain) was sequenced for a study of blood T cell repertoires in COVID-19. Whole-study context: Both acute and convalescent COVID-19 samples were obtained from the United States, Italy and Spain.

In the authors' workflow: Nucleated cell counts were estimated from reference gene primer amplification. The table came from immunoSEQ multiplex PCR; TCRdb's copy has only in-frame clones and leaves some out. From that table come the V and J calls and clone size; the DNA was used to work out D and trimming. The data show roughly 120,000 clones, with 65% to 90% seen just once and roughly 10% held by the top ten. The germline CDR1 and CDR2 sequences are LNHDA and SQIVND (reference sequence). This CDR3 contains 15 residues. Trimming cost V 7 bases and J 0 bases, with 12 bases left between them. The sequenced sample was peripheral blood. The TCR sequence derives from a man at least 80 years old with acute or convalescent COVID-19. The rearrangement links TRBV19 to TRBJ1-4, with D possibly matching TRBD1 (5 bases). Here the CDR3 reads CASKGLTATNEKLFF. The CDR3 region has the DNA TGTGCCAGTAAGGGGCTGACAGCAACTAATGAAAAACTGTTTTTT.